These T cell receptor beta chains were read from a single sample in a study of T cells in Graves' hyperthyroidism and ophthalmopathy. TCRdb ran MiXCR on the multiplex PCR reads and lists one entry per CDR3 protein. The profile covers a few hundred thousand distinct CDR3 sequences, with 15% appearing a single time and 30% to 35% taken by the ten largest. Sequenced input: blood. All receptors derive from a woman aged 45 to 65 with Graves' hyperthyroidism that later progressed to Graves' ophthalmopathy. Both conserved end residues are part of each CDR3. The order of the fields is J gene, clone size, D gene, V gene, CDR3 protein, CDR3 DNA. A D gene is named only where the DNA matches it firmly. Some rows have no size entry. The others give once, few or many, or a class for an expanded clone.

j_call: TRBJ2-3; clone_size: many; d_call: TRBD1; v_call: TRBV24-1; cdr3_aa: CATSDPGQSTDTQYF; cdr3_nt: TGTGCCACCAGTGACCCGGGACAGAGCACAGATACGCAGTATTTT
j_call: TRBJ1-5; clone_size: many; d_call: .; v_call: TRBV12-3/TRBV12-4; cdr3_aa: CASSSGAQPQHF; cdr3_nt: TGTGCCAGCAGTTCAGGGGCTCAGCCCCAGCATTTT
j_call: TRBJ2-5; clone_size: many; d_call: .; v_call: TRBV18; cdr3_aa: CASSRQGTTTQETQYF; cdr3_nt: TGTGCCAGCTCACGTCAGGGGACGACAACCCAAGAGACCCAGTACTTC
j_call: TRBJ1-2; clone_size: many; d_call: .; v_call: TRBV28; cdr3_aa: CASSLGAGSNYGYTF; cdr3_nt: TGTGCCAGCAGTTTGGGGGCAGGGAGCAACTATGGCTACACCTTC
j_call: TRBJ1-3; clone_size: many; d_call: .; v_call: TRBV6-1; cdr3_aa: CASQAEVSGNTIYF; cdr3_nt: TGTGCCAGCCAGGCAGAAGTCTCTGGAAACACCATATATTTT
j_call: TRBJ1-5; clone_size: .; d_call: TRBD1; v_call: TRBV28; cdr3_aa: CASSLYPKPGQCEDSNQPQHF; cdr3_nt: TGTGCCAGCAGTTTATACCCAAAACCGGGACAGTGTGAAGATAGCAATCAGCCCCAGCATTTT
j_call: TRBJ1-2; clone_size: many; d_call: .; v_call: TRBV11-2; cdr3_aa: CASSRDRTADGYTF; cdr3_nt: TGTGCCAGCAGCCGTGACAGGACCGCGGATGGCTACACCTTC
j_call: TRBJ2-1; clone_size: few; d_call: TRBD2; v_call: TRBV20-1; cdr3_aa: CSASAQTSGSVDEQFF; cdr3_nt: TGCAGTGCTAGCGCCCAAACCAGCGGGAGTGTAGATGAGCAGTTCTTC
j_call: TRBJ2-5; clone_size: many; d_call: .; v_call: TRBV11-2; cdr3_aa: CASSLSARETQYF; cdr3_nt: TGTGCCAGCAGCTTATCTGCGAGGGAGACCCAGTACTTC
j_call: TRBJ1-6; clone_size: few; d_call: .; v_call: TRBV2; cdr3_aa: CASRDTLNSPLHF; cdr3_nt: TGTGCCAGCAGGGACACTTTAAATTCACCCCTCCACTTT
j_call: TRBJ2-7; clone_size: many; d_call: .; v_call: TRBV27; cdr3_aa: CASRPSSSSTYEQYF; cdr3_nt: TGTGCCAGCAGGCCCTCCTCTAGCTCTACCTACGAGCAGTACTTC
j_call: TRBJ2-7; clone_size: many; d_call: TRBD1; v_call: TRBV9; cdr3_aa: CASSITPTGNYEQYF; cdr3_nt: TGTGCCAGCAGCATCACCCCGACAGGGAACTACGAGCAGTACTTC